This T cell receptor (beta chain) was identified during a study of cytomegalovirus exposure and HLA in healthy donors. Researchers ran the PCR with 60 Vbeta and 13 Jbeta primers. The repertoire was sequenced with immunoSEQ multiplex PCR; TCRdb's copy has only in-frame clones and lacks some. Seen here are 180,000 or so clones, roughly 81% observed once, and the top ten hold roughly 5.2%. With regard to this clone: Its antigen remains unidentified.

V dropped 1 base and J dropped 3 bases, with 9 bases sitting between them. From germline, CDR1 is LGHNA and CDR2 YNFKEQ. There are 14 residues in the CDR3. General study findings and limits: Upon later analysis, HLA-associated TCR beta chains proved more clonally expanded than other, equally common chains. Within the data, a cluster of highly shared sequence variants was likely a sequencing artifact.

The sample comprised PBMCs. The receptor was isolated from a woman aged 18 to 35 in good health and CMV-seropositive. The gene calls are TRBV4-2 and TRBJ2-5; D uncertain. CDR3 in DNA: TGTGCCAGCAGCCAAGCTACAGTGGAAGAGACCCAGTACTTC. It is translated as CASSQATVEETQYF.